Following are 13 T cell receptor beta chains from one sample sequenced in a study of cytomegalovirus exposure and HLA in healthy donors. Amplification used 60 Vbeta primers and 13 Jbeta primers. The repertoire was sequenced with immunoSEQ multiplex PCR; TCRdb's copy has only in-frame clones and lacks some. Its clone listing holds some 75,000 clones. What was sequenced was PBMCs. These receptors were collected from a middle-aged man in good health and CMV-seronegative.

V is TRBV9 and J is TRBJ2-6; maybe TRBD1 (6 bases). This CDR3 is built from 23 residues. The V end lost 8 bases, the J end lost 0 bases, and 36 bases lay between the germline ends. The germline CDR1 and CDR2 sequences are SGDLS and YYNGEE. DNA for the CDR3: TGTGCCAGTAGCCGCCCAAGACCGACCCGGCTAGGACAGCGGAGCTCTGGGGCCAACGTCCTGACTTTC. This codes for CASSRPRPTRLGQRSSGANVLTF.

The chain combines TRBV6-5 with TRBJ1-5; 10 bases are a match to TRBD1. V gave up 4 bases and J gave up 2 bases; unmatched junction bases: 5. CDR1 is MNHEY and CDR2 is SVGAGI in the germline V gene. The CDR3 contains 16 residues. CDR3: CASSSLTGGGNQPQHF. The CDR3 DNA reads as TGTGCCAGCAGTTCATTGACAGGGGGCGGCAATCAGCCCCAGCATTTT.

The chain joins TRBV28 to TRBJ2-7, with 12 bases fitting TRBD1. This CDR3 region has 15 residues. The germline V gene encodes CDR1 MDHEN and CDR2 SYDVKM. The trim removed 7 bases at V and 5 bases at J, leaving 9 bases unmatched. The CDR3 bases are TGTGCCAGCATCATCTTGGGACAGGGGGCTAACGAGCAGTACTTC. Amino acids: CASIILGQGANEQYF.

CDR3: CASSPFLAGGTYEQYF. The DNA of the CDR3 is TGCGCCAGCAGCCCTTTTTTGGCGGGAGGGACCTACGAGCAGTACTTC. The chain joins TRBV5-1 to TRBJ2-5, with TRBD2 matching 9 bases. TRBJ2-7 matches the DNA end more closely, so the J call is doubtful. CDR1 is SGHRS and CDR2 is YFSETQ in the germline V gene. The CDR3 length is 16 residues.

The chain carries TRBV15 and TRBJ2-2; 10 positions agree with TRBD2. Germline-derived CDR1 and CDR2 are LNHNV and YYDKDF (reference sequence). The V gene end was trimmed by 11 bases and the J gene end by 2 bases; junction bases not matched to a gene: 2. This CDR3 has 13 residues. CDR3 residues: CAASGRNTGELFF. The CDR3 DNA follows: TGTGCCGCTAGCGGGAGAAACACCGGGGAGCTGTTTTTT.

This sequence joins TRBV18 and TRBJ2-2; D might be TRBD2 (6 bases). Between the trimmed V and J ends, which lost 7 bases and 0 bases, there was a span of 15 bases. CDR1 is KGHSH, CDR2 LQKENI, per germline. The CDR3 loop spans 16 amino acids. CDR3 sequence: CASLRGGISNTGELFF. The CDR3 DNA sequence: TGTGCCAGCTTACGGGGAGGTATCTCGAACACCGGGGAGCTGTTTTTT.

The chain carries TRBV29-1 and TRBJ2-1; weak D call: TRBD1 (5 bases). Trimming took off 5 bases at V and 6 bases at J, with 14 bases between the two ends. CDR1 is SQVTM and CDR2 is ANQGSEA in the germline V gene. There are 13 residues in the CDR3. The CDR3 reads CSVTLIDSNEQFF. In nucleotides, the CDR3 is TGCAGCGTTACCCTGATTGACAGCAATGAGCAGTTCTTC.

V is TRBV5-6 and J is TRBJ2-7, with D possibly being TRBD2 (5 bases). The CDR3 loop spans 14 amino acids. Deletions cut 4 bases from V and 3 bases from J, with 14 bases between. CDR1 is SGHDT, CDR2 YYEEEE, per germline. DNA of the CDR3: TGTGCCAGCAGCCGGGATATCGTTCACTACGAGCAGTACTTC. It encodes CASSRDIVHYEQYF.

This chain's CDR3 is CASSQEPGVNYYGYTF. CDR3 coding DNA: TGTGCCAGCAGCCAAGAACCGGGGGTGAATTACTATGGCTACACCTTC. The rearrangement uses TRBV14 and TRBJ1-2, with a possible D match to TRBD1 (5 bases). Germline assignment: CDR1 SGHDN and CDR2 FVKESK. The CDR3 has 16 residues. V was pared by 0 bases and J by 3 bases, with 14 bases between.

The DNA of the CDR3 is TGTGCCAGATCTGACAGGTCGCAGTACTTC. Amino acid sequence: CARSDRSQYF. The chain combines TRBV6-1 with TRBJ2-7, with D maybe TRBD1 (6 bases). The CDR3 covers 10 residues. Germline CDR1 and CDR2: MNHNS and SASEGT. V was clipped by 9 bases and J by 9 bases, with 12 bases between them.

The chain is built from TRBV18 and TRBJ1-1, with D unresolved. The germline CDR1 and CDR2 sequences are KGHSH and LQKENI. The CDR3 sequence is 14 residues long. Between the trimmed V and J ends, which lost 0 bases and 0 bases, there was a span of 5 bases. Here the CDR3 DNA reads TGTGCCAGCTCACCACCATCAGTGAACACTGAAGCTTTCTTT. Translated, it gives CASSPPSVNTEAFF.

The rearrangement links TRBV5-1 to TRBJ2-1; D unresolved. V was trimmed by 0 bases and J by 4 bases, leaving 11 bases between them. This CDR3 has 15 residues. CDR1 is SGHRS, CDR2 YFSETQ, per germline. The CDR3 DNA follows: TGCGCCAGCAGCTTGGCCGAGAGCCTATACAATGAGCAGTTCTTC. It codes for CASSLAESLYNEQFF.

The chain links TRBV7-9 to TRBJ2-1, with TRBD2 matching 11 bases. CDR1 and CDR2 from the germline V gene are SEHNR and FQNEAQ (reference sequence). This CDR3 is built from 17 residues. Trimming removed 1 base from V and 12 bases from J; junction bases left unmatched: 14. Here the CDR3 DNA reads TGTGCCAGCAGCTTAGATGGGCTAGCGGGGGGTCAATTCGCGCAGTTCTTC. Encoded protein: CASSLDGLAGGQFAQFF.